A selection of T cell receptor beta chains follows, all from one sample in a study of blood T cells in healthy people across ages. Each CDR3 protein is one row after TCRdb ran MiXCR on the 5' RACE reads. This sample has 730,000 or so distinct CDR3 sequences, with roughly 47% found just once. What was sequenced was blood. The source is a woman aged 55-69 years in good health. Each CDR3 is given with its conserved first and last residue. The D gene is left open where the match is weak. Clone size appears in some rows only: once, few, many, or a class for an expanded clone.

J gene: TRBJ1-1
clone size: .
V gene: TRBV7-3
CDR3 length: 12
D gene: .
CDR3 DNA: TGTGCCAGCAGTTTGGACGGCACTGAAGCTTTCTTT
CDR3 protein: CASSLDGTEAFF

J gene: TRBJ1-2
clone size: few
V gene: TRBV7-2
CDR3 length: 13
D gene: .
CDR3 DNA: TGTGCCAGCAGCTCTAGACTGGTAGCTGGCTACACCTTC
CDR3 protein: CASSSRLVAGYTF

J gene: TRBJ1-4
clone size: .
V gene: TRBV9
CDR3 length: 14
D gene: .
CDR3 DNA: TGTGCCAGCAGCCTCCGGGACAATAATGAAAAACTGTTTTTT
CDR3 protein: CASSLRDNNEKLFF

J gene: TRBJ1-5
clone size: many
V gene: TRBV20-1
CDR3 length: 15
D gene: .
CDR3 DNA: TGCAGTGCTAGAGATAAAGTGGAGGCTTCGACGCCCCAGCATTTT
CDR3 protein: CSARDKVEASTPQHF

J gene: TRBJ2-3
clone size: .
V gene: TRBV20-1
CDR3 length: 10
D gene: .
CDR3 DNA: TGCAGTGCTAGCCCCGCCCCCCAGTATTTT
CDR3 protein: CSASPAPQYF

J gene: TRBJ2-6
clone size: once
V gene: TRBV5-1
CDR3 length: 19
D gene: TRBD2
CDR3 DNA: TGCGCCAGCAGGCCTCCGGGACTAGCGATAACCTCTGGGGCCAACGTCCTGACTTTC
CDR3 protein: CASRPPGLAITSGANVLTF

J gene: TRBJ2-7
clone size: once
V gene: TRBV7-9
CDR3 length: 16
D gene: .
CDR3 DNA: TGTGTCAGCATCCGGGCTAGCGCGATCCGAGTAGGGGAGCAGTACTTC
CDR3 protein: CVSIRASAIRVGEQYF

J gene: TRBJ1-5
clone size: .
V gene: TRBV9
CDR3 length: 12
D gene: .
CDR3 DNA: TGTGCCAGCAGCGTAGCCGATGAGCCCCAGCATTTT
CDR3 protein: CASSVADEPQHF

J gene: TRBJ1-6
clone size: few
V gene: TRBV20-1
CDR3 length: 19
D gene: TRBD1
CDR3 DNA: TGCAGTGCTAGAGTCCCCCCACTGGACAGGGGCAGAGATAATTCACCCCTCCACTTT
CDR3 protein: CSARVPPLDRGRDNSPLHF

J gene: TRBJ2-5
clone size: few
V gene: TRBV20-1
CDR3 length: 16
D gene: TRBD2
CDR3 DNA: TGCAGTGCTAGAGATCTCGCTAGCGGGGCGTTCAGGGAGCAGTACTTC
CDR3 protein: CSARDLASGAFREQYF

J gene: TRBJ2-1
clone size: .
V gene: TRBV6-2/TRBV6-3
CDR3 length: 13
D gene: TRBD2
CDR3 DNA: TGTGCCAGCAGTTACTCAGGCGGGAGGGAGGTGTTCTTC
CDR3 protein: CASSYSGGREVFF

J gene: TRBJ1-2
clone size: few
V gene: TRBV28
CDR3 length: 15
D gene: .
CDR3 DNA: TGTGCCAGCAGTTTAGGGGGGGCGCAGGGTAATGGCTACACCTTC
CDR3 protein: CASSLGGAQGNGYTF

J gene: TRBJ1-2
clone size: many
V gene: TRBV7-6
CDR3 length: 14
D gene: .
CDR3 DNA: TGTGCCAGCAGCCTATCCGGCAGGGCCGATGGCTACACCTTC
CDR3 protein: CASSLSGRADGYTF

J gene: TRBJ1-2
clone size: .
V gene: TRBV4-3
CDR3 length: 14
D gene: .
CDR3 DNA: TGCGCCAGCAGCCATAACGACAGGAATGGTGGCTACACCTTC
CDR3 protein: CASSHNDRNGGYTF

J gene: TRBJ2-3
clone size: .
V gene: TRBV6-1
CDR3 length: 17
D gene: TRBD1
CDR3 DNA: TGTGCCAGCAGTGTACCCCCAGACAGGGGGCAGAGAGATACGCAGTATTTT
CDR3 protein: CASSVPPDRGQRDTQYF

J gene: TRBJ2-1
clone size: few
V gene: TRBV7-2
CDR3 length: 20
D gene: TRBD1
CDR3 DNA: TGTGCCAGCAGTCGAAGAGGACAGGGGGTTGGTAGCGGGATAAACAATGAGCAGTTCTTC
CDR3 protein: CASSRRGQGVGSGINNEQFF

J gene: TRBJ2-2
clone size: .
V gene: TRBV3-1
CDR3 length: 15
D gene: .
CDR3 DNA: TGTGCCAGCAGCCAAGGACAACCGAACACCGGGGAGCTGTTTTTT
CDR3 protein: CASSQGQPNTGELFF

J gene: TRBJ1-1
clone size: .
V gene: TRBV7-7
CDR3 length: 13
D gene: TRBD1
CDR3 DNA: TGTGCTAGCAGCTCAGGGGGAATTGCTGAAGCTTTCTTT
CDR3 protein: CASSSGGIAEAFF

J gene: TRBJ2-1
clone size: .
V gene: TRBV20-1
CDR3 length: 15
D gene: .
CDR3 DNA: TGCAGTGCTAGGAGGGGTGGGGGTAAGGACAATGAGCAGTTCTTC
CDR3 protein: CSARRGGGKDNEQFF

J gene: TRBJ2-6
clone size: .
V gene: TRBV7-9
CDR3 length: 19
D gene: .
CDR3 DNA: TGTGCCAGCAGCTTAGGGCGGTGGGACAAATCTTCTGGGGCCAACGTCCTGACTTTC
CDR3 protein: CASSLGRWDKSSGANVLTF

J gene: TRBJ2-1
clone size: many
V gene: TRBV5-5
CDR3 length: 16
D gene: .
CDR3 DNA: TGTGCCAGCAGCCTGGGAGAGGGACGGGCCTACAATGAGCAGTTCTTC
CDR3 protein: CASSLGEGRAYNEQFF

J gene: TRBJ2-1
clone size: .
V gene: TRBV10-2
CDR3 length: 16
D gene: .
CDR3 DNA: TGCGCCTTGCAAAGGTGCGCCTCGAGATACTACAATGAGCAGTTCTTC
CDR3 protein: CALQRCASRYYNEQFF

J gene: TRBJ2-6
clone size: .
V gene: TRBV6-2/TRBV6-3
CDR3 length: 19
D gene: .
CDR3 DNA: TGTGCCAGCAGTTGGGACAAGTTTTTTTTTAACTCTGGGGCCAACGTCCTGACTTTC
CDR3 protein: CASSWDKFFFNSGANVLTF

J gene: TRBJ1-1
clone size: few
V gene: TRBV9
CDR3 length: 14
D gene: .
CDR3 DNA: TGTGCCAGCAGCGTAGCGGGGAAGAACACTGAAGCTTTCTTT
CDR3 protein: CASSVAGKNTEAFF

J gene: TRBJ2-7
clone size: .
V gene: TRBV4-2
CDR3 length: 15
D gene: .
CDR3 DNA: TGTGCCAGCAGCCAAGATCCGGACATACCCTACGAGCAGTACTTC
CDR3 protein: CASSQDPDIPYEQYF

J gene: TRBJ1-1
clone size: .
V gene: TRBV7-3
CDR3 length: 15
D gene: .
CDR3 DNA: TGTGCCAGCAGCTTACAAGGCAGGGCCAACACTGAAGCTTTCTTT
CDR3 protein: CASSLQGRANTEAFF

J gene: TRBJ2-3
clone size: .
V gene: TRBV3-1
CDR3 length: 15
D gene: TRBD1
CDR3 DNA: TGTGTCAGCAGCCCAGGGGACAGTAGCACAGATACGCAGTATTTT
CDR3 protein: CVSSPGDSSTDTQYF

J gene: TRBJ2-1
clone size: few
V gene: TRBV20-1
CDR3 length: 15
D gene: .
CDR3 DNA: TGCAGTGCTAGGCGATTGGGGGGTCGTCTCAATGAGCAGTTCTTC
CDR3 protein: CSARRLGGRLNEQFF

J gene: TRBJ2-1
clone size: .
V gene: TRBV28
CDR3 length: 13
D gene: .
CDR3 DNA: TGTGCCAGCATGATCGCGGGCAGGAATGAGCAGTTCTTC
CDR3 protein: CASMIAGRNEQFF

J gene: TRBJ2-7
clone size: few
V gene: TRBV24-1
CDR3 length: 17
D gene: .
CDR3 DNA: TGTGCCACCAGTGATTCGCGGGTTGGGGTTTCCTCCTACGAGCAGTACTTC
CDR3 protein: CATSDSRVGVSSYEQYF

J gene: TRBJ2-1
clone size: many
V gene: TRBV10-3
CDR3 length: 13
D gene: TRBD2
CDR3 DNA: TGTGCCATCAGCTCAGGAGAGCGGGGTTCGCAGTTCTTC
CDR3 protein: CAISSGERGSQFF

J gene: TRBJ2-3
clone size: many
V gene: TRBV5-1
CDR3 length: 16
D gene: .
CDR3 DNA: TGCGCCAGCAGCTTGGTTCGCGGATCTAGCACAGATACGCAGTATTTT
CDR3 protein: CASSLVRGSSTDTQYF

J gene: TRBJ1-6
clone size: few
V gene: TRBV28
CDR3 length: 15
D gene: TRBD1
CDR3 DNA: TGTGCCAGCACCCACGGGGGACAGGGGACATCACCCCTCCACTTT
CDR3 protein: CASTHGGQGTSPLHF

J gene: TRBJ1-2
clone size: .
V gene: TRBV5-1
CDR3 length: 13
D gene: TRBD1
CDR3 DNA: TGCGCCAGCAGCCCGTTCGACAGGGATGGCTACACCTTC
CDR3 protein: CASSPFDRDGYTF

J gene: TRBJ2-4
clone size: .
V gene: TRBV3-1
CDR3 length: 16
D gene: TRBD1
CDR3 DNA: TGTGCCAGCAGCCAATCGACAGGGGCTAGGACAAACATTCAGTACTTC
CDR3 protein: CASSQSTGARTNIQYF

J gene: TRBJ2-3
clone size: .
V gene: TRBV6-2/TRBV6-3
CDR3 length: 14
D gene: .
CDR3 DNA: TGTGCCAGCAGGCCTGTGCGGACCACAGATACGCAGTATTTT
CDR3 protein: CASRPVRTTDTQYF

J gene: TRBJ2-7
clone size: few
V gene: TRBV9
CDR3 length: 15
D gene: TRBD2
CDR3 DNA: TGTGCCAGCAGCCCTTTGAGCGGGATTGGTTACGAGCAGTACTTC
CDR3 protein: CASSPLSGIGYEQYF

J gene: TRBJ2-1
clone size: .
V gene: TRBV12-3/TRBV12-4
CDR3 length: 13
D gene: .
CDR3 DNA: TGTGCCAGCAGTTTTTTAGGGCCTAGGGAGCAGTTCTTC
CDR3 protein: CASSFLGPREQFF

J gene: TRBJ1-1
clone size: .
V gene: TRBV7-2
CDR3 length: 14
D gene: .
CDR3 DNA: TGTGCCAGCAGCTTAGGAATGGGTAGGGCTGAAGCTTTCTTT
CDR3 protein: CASSLGMGRAEAFF

J gene: TRBJ2-1
clone size: once
V gene: TRBV28
CDR3 length: 17
D gene: TRBD1
CDR3 DNA: TGTGCCAGCAGTCCATTTGGGACAGGGTTAATTTACAATGAGCAGTTCTTC
CDR3 protein: CASSPFGTGLIYNEQFF

J gene: TRBJ2-7
clone size: few
V gene: TRBV7-3
CDR3 length: 14
D gene: .
CDR3 DNA: TGTGCCAGCAGCGCGGAAGGCAACTCCTACGAGCAGTACTTC
CDR3 protein: CASSAEGNSYEQYF

J gene: TRBJ2-3
clone size: .
V gene: TRBV10-3
CDR3 length: 14
D gene: TRBD2
CDR3 DNA: TGTGCCAGCCGTGGGGGGGTGGACACAGATACGCAGTATTTT
CDR3 protein: CASRGGVDTDTQYF

J gene: TRBJ2-1
clone size: few
V gene: TRBV2
CDR3 length: 16
D gene: TRBD2
CDR3 DNA: TGTGCCAGCAGTGCGATGGGCGGGAGCTCCTACAATGAGCAGTTCTTC
CDR3 protein: CASSAMGGSSYNEQFF

J gene: TRBJ2-5
clone size: .
V gene: TRBV6-2/TRBV6-3
CDR3 length: 16
D gene: TRBD2
CDR3 DNA: TGTGCCAGCAGCCCAATTCCGACTAGCGGGAGGGAGACCCAGTACTTC
CDR3 protein: CASSPIPTSGRETQYF

J gene: TRBJ2-7
clone size: .
V gene: TRBV18
CDR3 length: 16
D gene: .
CDR3 DNA: TGTGCCAGCTCACCTTGGGGGCAGGGTGGCCGCTACGAGCAGTACTTC
CDR3 protein: CASSPWGQGGRYEQYF

J gene: TRBJ2-1
clone size: .
V gene: TRBV20-1
CDR3 length: 14
D gene: TRBD1
CDR3 DNA: TGCAGTGCTCTTACGGGACAGGGGTCCAATGAGCAGTTCTTC
CDR3 protein: CSALTGQGSNEQFF

J gene: TRBJ2-1
clone size: few
V gene: TRBV11-2
CDR3 length: 14
D gene: .
CDR3 DNA: TGTGCCAGCAGCTTAGAGCTAGTCTACAATGAGCAGTTCTTC
CDR3 protein: CASSLELVYNEQFF

J gene: TRBJ2-3
clone size: many
V gene: TRBV12-3/TRBV12-4
CDR3 length: 11
D gene: .
CDR3 DNA: TGTGCCAGCAGTAAACCTGATACGCAGTATTTT
CDR3 protein: CASSKPDTQYF

J gene: TRBJ1-5
clone size: .
V gene: TRBV29-1
CDR3 length: 18
D gene: .
CDR3 DNA: TGCAGCGTCGGCCTCTGGGAGGGGGGATGGTTTTGCAATCAGCCCCAGCATTTT
CDR3 protein: CSVGLWEGGWFCNQPQHF

J gene: TRBJ1-3
clone size: .
V gene: TRBV3-1
CDR3 length: 15
D gene: TRBD1
CDR3 DNA: TGTGCCAGCAGCCACCAGACAGGGAGCGGAAACACCATATATTTT
CDR3 protein: CASSHQTGSGNTIYF

J gene: TRBJ1-2
clone size: .
V gene: TRBV13
CDR3 length: 16
D gene: .
CDR3 DNA: TGTGCCAGCAGCCCCGGACCACTGGGAGCTAACTATGGCTACACCTTC
CDR3 protein: CASSPGPLGANYGYTF

J gene: TRBJ2-3
clone size: .
V gene: TRBV7-3
CDR3 length: 18
D gene: TRBD2
CDR3 DNA: TGTGCCAGCAGCTCCCGATTGTCCGGGCGAGCGGGAGAGTATACGCAGTATTTT
CDR3 protein: CASSSRLSGRAGEYTQYF

J gene: TRBJ2-3
clone size: few
V gene: TRBV7-2
CDR3 length: 12
D gene: .
CDR3 DNA: TGTGCCAGCAGCTTAGGAGAGAATACGCAGTATTTT
CDR3 protein: CASSLGENTQYF